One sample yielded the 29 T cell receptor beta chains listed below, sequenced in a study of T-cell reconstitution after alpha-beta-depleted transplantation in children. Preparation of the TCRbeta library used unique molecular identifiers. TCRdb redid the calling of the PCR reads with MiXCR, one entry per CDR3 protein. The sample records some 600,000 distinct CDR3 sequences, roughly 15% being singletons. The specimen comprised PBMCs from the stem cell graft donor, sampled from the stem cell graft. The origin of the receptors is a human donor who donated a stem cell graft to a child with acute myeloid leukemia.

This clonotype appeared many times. Here the CDR3 reads CASSLLQEGDTQYF. The CDR3 bases are TGCGCCAGCAGCTTGTTGCAGGAGGGAGATACGCAGTATTTT. The chain uses TRBV5-1 and TRBJ2-3; D is perhaps TRBD2 (6 bases). The CDR3 extends over 14 amino acids. Germline CDR1 and CDR2: SGHRS and YFSETQ. V lost 1 base to trimming and J lost 5 bases, with 11 bases between them.

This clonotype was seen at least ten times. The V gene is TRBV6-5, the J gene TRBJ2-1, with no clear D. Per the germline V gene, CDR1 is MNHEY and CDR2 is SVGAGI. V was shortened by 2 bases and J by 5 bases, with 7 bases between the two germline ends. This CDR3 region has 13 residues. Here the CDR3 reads CASSYGGDNEQFF. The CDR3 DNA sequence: TGTGCCAGCAGTTACGGTGGGGACAATGAGCAGTTCTTC.

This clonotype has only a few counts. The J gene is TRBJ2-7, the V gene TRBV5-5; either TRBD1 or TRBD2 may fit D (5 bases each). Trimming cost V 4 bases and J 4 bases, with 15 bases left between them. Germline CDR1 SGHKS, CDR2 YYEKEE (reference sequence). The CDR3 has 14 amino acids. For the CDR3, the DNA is TGTGCCAGCAGCGAGGGACGGAACATTTACGAGCAGTACTTC. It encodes CASSEGRNIYEQYF.

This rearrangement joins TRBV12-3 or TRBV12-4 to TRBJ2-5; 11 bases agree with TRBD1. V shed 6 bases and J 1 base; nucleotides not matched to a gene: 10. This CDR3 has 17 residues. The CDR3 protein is CASSHGTGGPTQETQYF. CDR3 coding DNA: TGTGCCAGCAGCCATGGGACAGGGGGTCCAACCCAAGAGACCCAGTACTTC.

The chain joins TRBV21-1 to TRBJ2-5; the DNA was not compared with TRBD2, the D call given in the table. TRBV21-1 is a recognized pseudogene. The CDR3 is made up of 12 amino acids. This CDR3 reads CASSKEAQPKDF. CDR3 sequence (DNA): TGTGCCAGCAGCAAAGAGGCCCAGCCTAAGGACTTC.

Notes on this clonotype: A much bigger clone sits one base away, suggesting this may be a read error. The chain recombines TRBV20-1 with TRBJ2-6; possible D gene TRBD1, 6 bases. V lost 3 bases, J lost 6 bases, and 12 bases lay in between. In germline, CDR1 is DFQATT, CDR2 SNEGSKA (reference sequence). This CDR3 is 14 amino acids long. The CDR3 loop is CSASAGAVANVLTF. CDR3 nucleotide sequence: TGCAGTGCTAGCGCAGGGGCTGTGGCCAACGTCCTGACTTTC.

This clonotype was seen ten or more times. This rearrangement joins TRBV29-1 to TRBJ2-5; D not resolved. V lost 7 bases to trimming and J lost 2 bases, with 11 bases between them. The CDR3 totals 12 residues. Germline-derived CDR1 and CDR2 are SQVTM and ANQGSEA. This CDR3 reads CSAADGQETQYF. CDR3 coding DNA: TGCAGCGCGGCGGACGGTCAAGAGACCCAGTACTTC. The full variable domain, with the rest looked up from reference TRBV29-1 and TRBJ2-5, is SAVISQKPSRDICQRGTSLTIQCQVDSQVTMMFWYRQQPGQSLTLIATANQGSEATYESGFVIDKFPISRPNLTFSTLTVSNMSPEDSSIYLCSAADGQETQYFGPGTRLLVL.

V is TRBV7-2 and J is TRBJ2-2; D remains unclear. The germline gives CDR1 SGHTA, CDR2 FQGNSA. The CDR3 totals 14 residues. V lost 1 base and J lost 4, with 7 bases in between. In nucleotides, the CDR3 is TGTGCCAGCAGCTTAGAACGGTTCACCGGGGAGCTGTTTTTT. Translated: CASSLERFTGELFF.

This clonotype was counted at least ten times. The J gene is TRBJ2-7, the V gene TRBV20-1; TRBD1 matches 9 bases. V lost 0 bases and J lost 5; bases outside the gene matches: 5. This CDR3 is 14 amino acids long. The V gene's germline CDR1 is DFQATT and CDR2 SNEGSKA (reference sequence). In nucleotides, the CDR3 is TGCAGTGCTAGAGAAGGGACAGGGATCAACGAGCAGTACGTC. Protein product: CSAREGTGINEQYV.

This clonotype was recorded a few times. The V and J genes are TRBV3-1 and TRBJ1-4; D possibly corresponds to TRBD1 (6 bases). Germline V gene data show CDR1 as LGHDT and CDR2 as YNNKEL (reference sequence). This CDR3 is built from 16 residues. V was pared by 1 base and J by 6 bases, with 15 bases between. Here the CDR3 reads CASSQARGQKDEKLFF. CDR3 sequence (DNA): TGTGCCAGCAGCCAAGCCCGGGGGCAGAAGGATGAAAAACTGTTTTTT.

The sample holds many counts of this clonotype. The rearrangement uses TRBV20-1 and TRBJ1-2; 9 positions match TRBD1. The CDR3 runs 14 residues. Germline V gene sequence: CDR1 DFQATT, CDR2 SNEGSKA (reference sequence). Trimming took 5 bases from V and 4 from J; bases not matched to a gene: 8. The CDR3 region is CSASYTGGGYGYTF. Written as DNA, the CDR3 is TGCAGTGCTTCATACACAGGGGGCGGCTATGGCTACACCTTC.

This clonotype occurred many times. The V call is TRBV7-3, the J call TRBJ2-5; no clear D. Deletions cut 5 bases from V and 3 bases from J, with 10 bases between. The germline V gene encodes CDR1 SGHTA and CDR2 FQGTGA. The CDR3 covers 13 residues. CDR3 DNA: TGTGCCAGCAGCACCATAAGGGAAGAGACCCAGTACTTC. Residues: CASSTIREETQYF.

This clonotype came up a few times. The CDR3 is CASTNTWVVPDTQYF. DNA for the CDR3: TGTGCCAGCACCAATACCTGGGTCGTCCCCGATACGCAGTATTTT. The chain combines TRBV11-2 with TRBJ2-3, with no clear D. CDR1 is SGHAT, CDR2 FQNNGV, per germline. The V end lost 7 bases, the J end lost 6 bases, and 20 bases lay between the germline ends. The CDR3 contains 15 residues.

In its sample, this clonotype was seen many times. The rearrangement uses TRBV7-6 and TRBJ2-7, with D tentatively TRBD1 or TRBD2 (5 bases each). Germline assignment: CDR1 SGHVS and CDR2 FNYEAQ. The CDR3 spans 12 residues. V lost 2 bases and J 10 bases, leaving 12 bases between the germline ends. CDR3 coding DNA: TGTGCCAGCAGCTTATTACGGGGCGTACAGTACTTC. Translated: CASSLLRGVQYF.

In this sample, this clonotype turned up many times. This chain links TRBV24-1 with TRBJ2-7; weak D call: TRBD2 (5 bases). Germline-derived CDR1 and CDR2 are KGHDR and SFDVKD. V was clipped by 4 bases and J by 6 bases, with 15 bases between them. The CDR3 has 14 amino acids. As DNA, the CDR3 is TGTGCCACCAGTGAAGGGAGTCGAGGGAGCGAGCAGTACTTC. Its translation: CATSEGSRGSEQYF.

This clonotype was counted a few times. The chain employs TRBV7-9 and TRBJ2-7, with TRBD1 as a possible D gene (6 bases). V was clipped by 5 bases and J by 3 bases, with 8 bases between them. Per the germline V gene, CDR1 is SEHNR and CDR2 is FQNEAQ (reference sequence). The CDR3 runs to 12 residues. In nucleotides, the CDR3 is TGTGCCAGCAGCAGGGACATCTACGAGCAGTACGTC. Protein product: CASSRDIYEQYV.

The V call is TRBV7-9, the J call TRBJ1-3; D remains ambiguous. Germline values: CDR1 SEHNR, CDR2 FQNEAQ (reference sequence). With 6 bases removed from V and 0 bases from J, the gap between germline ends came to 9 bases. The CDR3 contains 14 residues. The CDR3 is CASSRAGSGNTIYF. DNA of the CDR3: TGTGCCAGCAGTCGCGCTGGCTCTGGAAACACCATATATTTT.

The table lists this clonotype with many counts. The CDR3 protein is CASSWDADRGYNEQFF. The CDR3 coding sequence is TGCGCCAGCAGCTGGGATGCGGACAGGGGGTACAATGAGCAGTTCTTC. The rearrangement uses TRBV5-1 and TRBJ2-1, with 10 bases matching TRBD1. The trim removed 3 bases at V and 4 bases at J, leaving 7 bases unmatched. This CDR3 is 16 amino acids long. Germline V gene data show CDR1 as SGHRS and CDR2 as YFSETQ.

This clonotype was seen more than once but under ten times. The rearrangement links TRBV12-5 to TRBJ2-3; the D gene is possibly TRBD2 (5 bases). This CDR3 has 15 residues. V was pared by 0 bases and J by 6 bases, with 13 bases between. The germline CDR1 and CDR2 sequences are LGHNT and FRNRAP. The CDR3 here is CASGLVGSPLDTQYF. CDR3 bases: TGTGCTAGTGGTTTGGTAGGGAGTCCCCTGGATACGCAGTATTTT.

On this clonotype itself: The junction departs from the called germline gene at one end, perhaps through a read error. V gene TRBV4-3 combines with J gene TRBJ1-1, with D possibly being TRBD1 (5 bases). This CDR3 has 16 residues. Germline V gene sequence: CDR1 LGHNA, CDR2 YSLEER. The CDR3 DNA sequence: TGCGCCGGCAGCCAAGAGGGGTGGGGTCGGGGGACTGAAGCTTTCTTT. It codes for CAGSQEGWGRGTEAFF.

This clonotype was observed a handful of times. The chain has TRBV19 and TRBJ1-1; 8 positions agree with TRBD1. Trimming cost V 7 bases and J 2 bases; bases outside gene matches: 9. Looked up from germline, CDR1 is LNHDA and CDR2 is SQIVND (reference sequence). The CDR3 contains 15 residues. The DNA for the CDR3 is TGTGCCAGTACCGAACTGACAGGGGTTAACACTGAAGCTTTCTTT. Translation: CASTELTGVNTEAFF. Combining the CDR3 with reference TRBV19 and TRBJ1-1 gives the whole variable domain DGGITQSPKYLFRKEGQNVTLSCEQNLNHDAMYWYRQDPGQGLRLIYYSQIVNDFQKGDIAEGYSVSREKKESFPLTVTSAQKNPTAFYLCASTELTGVNTEAFFGQGTRLTVV.

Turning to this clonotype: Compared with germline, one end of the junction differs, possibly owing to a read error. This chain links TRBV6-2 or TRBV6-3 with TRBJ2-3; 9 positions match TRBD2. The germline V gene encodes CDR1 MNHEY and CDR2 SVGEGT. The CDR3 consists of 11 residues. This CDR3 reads CASRGTSPILF. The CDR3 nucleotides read TGTGCCAGCAGAGGGACTAGCCCCATTCTTTTT.

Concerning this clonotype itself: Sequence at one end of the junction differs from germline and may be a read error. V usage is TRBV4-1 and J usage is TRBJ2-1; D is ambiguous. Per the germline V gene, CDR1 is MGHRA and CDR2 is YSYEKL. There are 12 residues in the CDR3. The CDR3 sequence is CAISFGLLEQFF. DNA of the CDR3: TGTGCCATCAGCTTTGGGCTCCTCGAGCAGTTCTTC.

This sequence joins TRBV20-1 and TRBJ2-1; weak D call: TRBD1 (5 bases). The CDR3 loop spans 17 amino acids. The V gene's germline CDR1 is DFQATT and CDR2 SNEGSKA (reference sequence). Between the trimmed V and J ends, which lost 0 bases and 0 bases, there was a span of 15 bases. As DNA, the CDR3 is TGCAGTGCTAGAGAATTCCCTGACAGCAGCTCCTACAATGAGCAGTTCTTC. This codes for CSAREFPDSSSYNEQFF.

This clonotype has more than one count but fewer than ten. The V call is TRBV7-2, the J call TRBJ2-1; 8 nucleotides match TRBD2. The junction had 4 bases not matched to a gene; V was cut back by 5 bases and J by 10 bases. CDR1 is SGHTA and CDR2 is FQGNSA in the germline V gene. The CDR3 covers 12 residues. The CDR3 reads CASSRTSWEQFF. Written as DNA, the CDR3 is TGTGCCAGCAGCAGGACTAGCTGGGAGCAGTTCTTC.

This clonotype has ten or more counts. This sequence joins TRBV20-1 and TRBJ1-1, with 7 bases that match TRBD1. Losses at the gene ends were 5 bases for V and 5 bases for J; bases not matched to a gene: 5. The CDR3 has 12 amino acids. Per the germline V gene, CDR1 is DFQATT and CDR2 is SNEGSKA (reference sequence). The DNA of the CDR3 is TGCAGTGCTCGAAAGGACAGGACTGAAGCTTTCTTT. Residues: CSARKDRTEAFF.

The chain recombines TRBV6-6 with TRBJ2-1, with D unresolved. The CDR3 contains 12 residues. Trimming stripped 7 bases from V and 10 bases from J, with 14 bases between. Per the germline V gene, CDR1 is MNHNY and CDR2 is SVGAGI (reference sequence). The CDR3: CASKSLTGEQFF. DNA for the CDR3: TGTGCCAGCAAATCCCTCACCGGGGAGCAGTTCTTC.

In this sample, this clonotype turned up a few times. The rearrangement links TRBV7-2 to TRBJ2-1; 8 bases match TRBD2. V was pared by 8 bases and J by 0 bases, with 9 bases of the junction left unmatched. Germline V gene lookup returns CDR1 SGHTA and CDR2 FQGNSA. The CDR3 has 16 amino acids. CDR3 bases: TGTGCCAGCCGTGGCCGTGCGGGGGGCTCCTACAATGAGCAGTTCTTC. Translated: CASRGRAGGSYNEQFF. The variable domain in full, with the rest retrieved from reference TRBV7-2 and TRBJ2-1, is GAGVSQSPSNKVTEKGKDVELRCDPISGHTALYWYRQSLGQGLEFLIYFQGNSAPDKSGLPSDRFSAERTGGSVSTLTIQRTQQEDSAVYLCASRGRAGGSYNEQFFGPGTRLTVL.

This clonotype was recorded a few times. The CDR3 protein is CASSPRDSNEQFF. DNA for the CDR3: TGTGCCAGCAGTCCCAGGGATTCGAATGAGCAGTTCTTC. The V and J genes are TRBV6-6 and TRBJ2-1; a weak D match, TRBD1 (5 bases). CDR3 length: 13 amino acids. Germline assignment: CDR1 MNHNY and CDR2 SVGAGI (reference sequence). V was pared by 5 bases and J by 7 bases, with 12 bases between.